This T cell receptor (beta chain) is from a study of memory CD8 T cells in hepatitis C reinfection. Whole-study context: Peak reinfection samples were taken 3 to 8 weeks after detection.

Time point indicated: peak reinfection, 3 to 8 weeks after reinfection detection. TCR sequencing was done directly ex vivo on sorted cells, without expansion in vitro. Turning to this clone: Its target is not known.

Study results and caveats: Conclusions on public clonotypes and secondary clearance were not definitive with a handful of donors.

The germline V gene has CDR1 SGDLS and CDR2 YYNGEE. Trimming took 0 bases from V and 4 from J; bases not matched to a gene: 2. The CDR3 contains 15 residues. Assay: immunoSEQ multiplex PCR; the TCRdb copy retains only in-frame clones and omits some. The sample consists of fewer than 50,000 clones, roughly 90% of them appearing once. V is TRBV9 and J is TRBJ1-1, with 11 bases lining up with TRBD1. Sequencing was performed on naive CD8+ T cells sorted from blood. The sequence was collected from a man aged 18 to 30 with hepatitis C virus infection. CDR3 loop: CASSVVGTGGTEAFF. DNA for the CDR3: TGTGCCAGCAGCGTAGTAGGGACAGGGGGCACTGAAGCTTTCTTT.